A selection of T cell receptor beta chains follows, all from one sample in a study of early stage breast cancer tumors. Here immunoSEQ multiplex PCR was the method, and the copy in TCRdb shows in-frame clones only, minus some. The sample has more than 55,000 clones; approximately 80% are singletons. Sequencing used blood. All receptors come from a person aged 40-50 years with breast cancer. CDR3s include the opening cysteine and the closing phenylalanine or tryptophan. A D gene is named only where the DNA matches it firmly. Not all rows give a size; the values are once, few, many and, for expanded clones, a class.

v_gene	j_gene	d_gene	abundance	CDR3nt	CDR3aa
TRBV30	TRBJ1-5	.	.	TGTGCCTGGAGTGTAGGGACTTATAGCAATCAGCCCCAGCATTTT	CAWSVGTYSNQPQHF
TRBV7-9	TRBJ1-5	TRBD1	.	TGTGCCAGCAGCTTAGGTATGGGACAGGTCAATCAGCCCCAGCATTTT	CASSLGMGQVNQPQHF
TRBV4-1	TRBJ2-3	.	.	TGCGCCAGCAGCCAAGATTCGGGCGGGACCACAGATACGCAGTATTTT	CASSQDSGGTTDTQYF
TRBV5-1	TRBJ2-1	TRBD2	.	TGCGCCAGCAGCCTTGCGGGAGGCGGGCCCTACAATGAGCAGTTCTTC	CASSLAGGGPYNEQFF
TRBV28	TRBJ1-1	.	.	TGTGCCAGCAGCTCAGACGTCTCGAACACTGAAGCTTTCTTT	CASSSDVSNTEAFF
TRBV7-2	TRBJ2-1	.	once	TGTGCCAGCAGCTTAAGCAGTAGGTATGAGCAGTTCTTC	CASSLSSRYEQFF
TRBV15	TRBJ1-1	.	.	TGTGCCACCAGCAGAGATCTGGGGAGGGGTGGGACTGAAGCTTTCTTT	CATSRDLGRGGTEAFF
TRBV27	TRBJ1-2	.	few	TGTGCCAGCAGTTTAGGGCCACAGAGACCCTATGGCTACACCTTC	CASSLGPQRPYGYTF
TRBV5-1	TRBJ2-4	TRBD1	once	TGCGCCAGCAGCTTGTATAGGACAGGGGGCTTGGGGGAAAACATTCAGTACTTC	CASSLYRTGGLGENIQYF
TRBV7-9	TRBJ1-1	.	.	TGTGCCAGCAGCTTAGGACGGTCTGAAGCTTTCTTT	CASSLGRSEAFF
TRBV18	TRBJ1-1	.	.	TGTGCCAGCTCACCACCAGGGATGAACACTGAAGCTTTCTTT	CASSPPGMNTEAFF
TRBV18	TRBJ2-3	.	.	TGTGCCAGCTCACCAACAAGCACAGATACGCAGTATTTT	CASSPTSTDTQYF
TRBV6-5	TRBJ1-5	.	.	TGTGCCAGCAGTTACCGTGGAGGAGGTAATCAGCCCCAGCATTTT	CASSYRGGGNQPQHF
TRBV14	TRBJ2-7	TRBD2	.	TGTGCCAGCAGCCAAGATCTAGCGGGAGTACGAGAGCAGTACTTC	CASSQDLAGVREQYF
TRBV5-4	TRBJ1-2	.	.	TGTGCCAGCAGCTTGGGGGGGAGAGGCGACTATGGCTACACCTTC	CASSLGGRGDYGYTF
TRBV28	TRBJ1-3	.	few	TGTGCCAGCAGTTTTTGGAACACCATATATTTT	CASSFWNTIYF
TRBV19	TRBJ1-1	TRBD1	.	TGTGCCAGCCGCTACGGACAGGGAGAAGCTTTCTTT	CASRYGQGEAFF
TRBV19	TRBJ1-2	.	.	TGTGCCAGTTTCCTCCCCGGGGCTCTTGGCTACACCTTC	CASFLPGALGYTF
TRBV10-2	TRBJ2-1	.	.	TGCGCCAGCAGTGAGAGTCTTACATACAATGAGCAGTTCTTC	CASSESLTYNEQFF
TRBV5-6	TRBJ1-5	TRBD1	.	TGTGCCAGCACCAAACAGGGGGTACAGGTCCGGCCCCAGCATTTT	CASTKQGVQVRPQHF
TRBV19	TRBJ2-4	.	.	TGTGCCAGTAGTATGGTTGGCAGGGGAGCTTCGGTGGGCAAAAACATTCAGTACTTC	CASSMVGRGASVGKNIQYF
TRBV4-2	TRBJ2-4	.	.	TGTGCCAGCAGCCGCCTCTATCTAGCCAAAAACATTCAGTACTTC	CASSRLYLAKNIQYF
TRBV14	TRBJ2-2	TRBD2	.	TGTGCCAGCAGCTCCTTAGCGGGAGCGCGGGAGCTGTTTTTT	CASSSLAGARELFF
TRBV15	TRBJ1-3	.	.	TGTGCCACCAGCAGAGTTGGGACAGGAAACACCATATATTTT	CATSRVGTGNTIYF
TRBV7-9	TRBJ2-7	.	.	TGTGCCAGCAGCTCACCCCAGCCCCCGAGCTCCTACGAGCAGTACTTC	CASSSPQPPSSYEQYF
TRBV15	TRBJ1-5	.	.	TGTGCCACCAGCAGTGGGGGAGGGCATCGGATCAATCAGCCCCAGCATTTT	CATSSGGGHRINQPQHF
TRBV19	TRBJ1-1	.	few	TGTGCCAGTAGTCGCCCCGGAGGGGGGCTAAGTGAAGCTTTCTTT	CASSRPGGGLSEAFF
TRBV9	TRBJ1-4	.	.	TGTGCCAGCAGCCCCCGGGACGGGTCGAATGAAAAACTGTTTTTT	CASSPRDGSNEKLFF
TRBV7-9	TRBJ1-2	.	few	TGTGCCAGCAGCTTGGAGTGGGGTGGCTACACCTTC	CASSLEWGGYTF
TRBV7-3	TRBJ2-1	TRBD2	.	TGTGCCAGCAGCCCGCAGCGGGAGTCCTACAATGAGCAGTTCTTC	CASSPQRESYNEQFF
TRBV7-3	TRBJ1-1	TRBD1	once	TGTGCCAGCAGGGGGACAGTGAACACTGAAGCTTTCTTT	CASRGTVNTEAFF
TRBV28	TRBJ2-1	.	once	TGTGCCAGCACATCATCTTTGTTCAATGAGCAGTTCTTC	CASTSSLFNEQFF
TRBV5-1	TRBJ2-1	TRBD2	.	TGCGCCAGCAGCTCCCCTAGCGGGCTTCCCTACAATGAGCAGTTCTTC	CASSSPSGLPYNEQFF
TRBV29-1	TRBJ2-5	.	.	TGCAGTCCGTTCACGGCCCAAGAGACCCAGTACTTC	CSPFTAQETQYF
TRBV27	TRBJ2-7	TRBD2	few	TGTGCCAGCAGTTGGGGGGGGGATTCCTACGAGCAGTACTTC	CASSWGGDSYEQYF
TRBV5-4	TRBJ2-1	.	.	TGTGCCAGCAGCTTGGTCGGGACGGCCTACAATGAGCAGTTCTTC	CASSLVGTAYNEQFF
TRBV5-1	TRBJ2-1	TRBD2	once	TGCGCCAGCAGCTCCAGCCCTGGACTAGCGGGAGTCAATGAGCAGTTCTTC	CASSSSPGLAGVNEQFF
TRBV19	TRBJ1-1	.	.	TGTGCCAGTAGTATTGGGTTCTACAGAGGAGCTTTCTTT	CASSIGFYRGAFF
TRBV6-5	TRBJ1-3	TRBD1	.	TGTGCCAGCAGTTACTCGAGACAGGGCGGTGGAAACACCATATATTTT	CASSYSRQGGGNTIYF
TRBV10-3	TRBJ1-1	.	.	TGTGCCATCAGTGAGGCGGCACAGGGCGGCGCTTTCTTT	CAISEAAQGGAFF
TRBV6-5	TRBJ2-7	TRBD1	.	TGTGCCAGCAGTTCCTGGACAGGGACCTACGAGCAGTACTTC	CASSSWTGTYEQYF
TRBV6-6	TRBJ1-4	.	.	TGTGCCAGCAAAGCAGGTCGAAAACTGTTTTTT	CASKAGRKLFF